This entry features one TCR beta chain sequence. This sample is drawn from a study of blood T cell repertoires in COVID-19. Study summary: The origin of the acute and convalescent COVID-19 samples was the United States, Italy and Spain. The analysed material was cDNA or gDNA that came from T cells, B-cell-depleted T cells, or PBMCs.

Germline V gene data show CDR1 as SGHAT and CDR2 as FQNNGV. This CDR3 spans 12 amino acids. The V segment lost 3 bases and the J segment 9 bases; nucleotides outside the gene matches: 2. Original processing methods: Amplification with reference gene primers provided the estimates of nucleated cell counts. Only in-frame clones appear in the TCRdb table, and some are missing; sequencing was by immunoSEQ multiplex PCR. That table supplies the V and J calls and clone size; D and trimming were determined from the DNA. Seen here are 65,000 to 90,000 clones, more than 80% observed once, and the top ten hold 29%.

The source is an elderly woman with acute or convalescent COVID-19. The rearrangement uses TRBV11-2 and TRBJ2-3; 8 positions agree with TRBD1. Sequencing was done on a sample of peripheral blood. CDR3 sequence: CASSLTGDTQYF. CDR3 in DNA: TGTGCCAGCAGCTTGACAGGGGACACGCAGTATTTT.